This T cell receptor beta chain was sequenced in a study of OX40 agonist ivuxolimab in advanced cancers. Study at large: The group had a mean age of about 64 years, ranged from about 20 to 80, and was 80% to 90% male. Prior checkpoint blockade (anti-PD-1, anti-PD-L1 or anti-CTLA-4) was permitted; approximately 44% had it.

Using immunoSEQ multiplex PCR, the repertoire was profiled, and TCRdb retains in-frame clones only, with some absent. Of some 70,000 clones listed, 86% are singletons. This clone was recorded only once. Germline V CDR1 and CDR2: SQVTM, ANQGSEA. The CDR3 runs to 14 residues. The J segment lost 7 bases and the V segment lost 5 bases, leaving 9 bases of the junction unmatched. The input for sequencing was CD4+ or CD8+ T cells sorted from blood, taken in a trial of the OX40 agonist ivuxolimab. The receptor was isolated from an adult with an advanced solid tumor such as melanoma, head and neck, liver or kidney cancer. This chain uses TRBV29-1 with TRBJ2-5, with 11 bases lining up with TRBD2. Here the CDR3 reads CSVQVAGGPVTQYF. In DNA, the CDR3 is TGCAGCGTTCAAGTAGCGGGGGGGCCGGTGACCCAGTACTTC.